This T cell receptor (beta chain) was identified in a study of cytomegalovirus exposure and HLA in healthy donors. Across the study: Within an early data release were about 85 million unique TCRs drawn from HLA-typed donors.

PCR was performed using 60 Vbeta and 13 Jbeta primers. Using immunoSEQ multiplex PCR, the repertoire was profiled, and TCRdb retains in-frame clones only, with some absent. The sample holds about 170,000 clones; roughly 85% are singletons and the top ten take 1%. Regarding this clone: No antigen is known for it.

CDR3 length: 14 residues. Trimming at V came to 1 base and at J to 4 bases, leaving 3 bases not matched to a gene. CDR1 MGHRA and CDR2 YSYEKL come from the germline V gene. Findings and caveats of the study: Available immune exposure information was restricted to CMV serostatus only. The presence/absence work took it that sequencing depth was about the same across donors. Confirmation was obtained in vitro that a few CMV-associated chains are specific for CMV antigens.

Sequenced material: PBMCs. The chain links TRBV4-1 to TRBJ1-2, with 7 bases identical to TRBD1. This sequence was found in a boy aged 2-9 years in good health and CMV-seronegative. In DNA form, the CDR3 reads TGCGCCAGCAGCCAAGCTGACAGGGCCTATGGCTACACCTTC. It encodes CASSQADRAYGYTF.